A selection of T cell receptor beta chains follows, all from one sample in a study of T cells after yellow fever vaccination. TCRdb ran MiXCR on the 5' RACE reads and lists one entry per CDR3 protein. Of hundreds of thousands of distinct CDR3 sequences in the sample, 9% to 15% are singletons; the top ten hold under 15%. Specimen: PBMCs, collected on the day of the yellow fever booster vaccination. These receptors all stem from a man under 40 who received the YFV17D yellow fever vaccine. Each CDR3 is given with its conserved first and last residue. Fields, in order: J gene, clone size, CDR3 length, D gene, V gene, CDR3 DNA, CDR3 protein. D genes are given only for firm matches. Part of the rows lack a size; the others show once, few, many or a class for expanded clones.

TRBJ2-3,.,17,TRBD2,TRBV19,TGTGCCAGTAGTAAGAGCCTAGCGGGAGGAAGCACAGATACGCAGTATTTT,CASSKSLAGGSTDTQYF
TRBJ2-1,.,15,.,TRBV21-1,TGTGCCAGCAGCAAAAAGCTCTTAGCGAGCGAGGGGCAGTTCTTC,CASSKKLLASEGQFF
TRBJ2-7,.,16,.,TRBV5-1,TGCGCCAGCAGCCTTGCGGGACCGAAAAACTCCTACGAGCAGTACTTC,CASSLAGPKNSYEQYF
TRBJ2-5,few,15,.,TRBV7-2,TGTGCCAGCAGCTTGGATAGTTCAGCCCTAGGGACCCAGTACTTC,CASSLDSSALGTQYF
TRBJ2-7,many,11,TRBD2,TRBV6-6,TGTGCCAGCAGTCGCGCGGGAGACCAGTACTTC,CASSRAGDQYF
TRBJ2-1,few,16,TRBD2,TRBV25-1,TGTGCCAGCAGTGAACCGGGACTAGCGGGCTACAATGAGCAGTTCTTC,CASSEPGLAGYNEQFF
TRBJ2-3,few,14,TRBD1,TRBV29-1,TGCGTCACTACAGGGGGCGGATGGACAGATACGCAGTATTTT,CVTTGGGWTDTQYF
TRBJ2-7,.,14,TRBD2,TRBV24-1,TGTGCCACCGGGACTAAGCGGGAGAAGGCCGAGCAGTACTTC,CATGTKREKAEQYF
TRBJ2-1,few,15,TRBD2,TRBV6-2/TRBV6-3,TGTGCCAGCAGGCCTCTAGCGGGAGGTTACAATGAGCAGTTCTTC,CASRPLAGGYNEQFF
TRBJ1-2,.,14,TRBD1,TRBV27,TGTGCCAGCAGTGTCGGGACAGGGATCTCCGGCTACACCTTC,CASSVGTGISGYTF
TRBJ2-5,few,14,TRBD1,TRBV7-2,TGTGCCAGCAGCCCAGGGGGAAAAAAAGAGACCCAGTACTTC,CASSPGGKKETQYF
TRBJ1-5,few,15,.,TRBV3-1,TGTGCCAGCAGCCAAGATACGGGGACCTATCAGCCCCAGCATTTT,CASSQDTGTYQPQHF
TRBJ1-2,.,15,.,TRBV6-5,TGTGCCAGCAGTTTACTAAAAGGAGGGGGCTATGGCTACACCTTC,CASSLLKGGGYGYTF
TRBJ2-1,few,14,.,TRBV7-2,TGTGCCAGCAGCCCAGATCGACAGTACAATGAGCAGTTCTTC,CASSPDRQYNEQFF
TRBJ1-6,.,15,.,TRBV6-5,TGTGCCAGCAGTTACGGGGGATCCTATAATTCACCCCTCCACTTT,CASSYGGSYNSPLHF
TRBJ2-7,few,13,.,TRBV3-1,TGTGCCAGCAGCCAAGACGGCCGCTCCGAGCAGTACTTC,CASSQDGRSEQYF
TRBJ2-7,few,13,.,TRBV11-2,TGTGCCAGCGCCGGGGATGGATCCTACGAGCAGTACTTC,CASAGDGSYEQYF
TRBJ2-3,few,18,TRBD2,TRBV4-3,TGCGCCAGCAGCCAAGATCTGACTAGCGGGACTAGCACAGATACGCAGTATTTT,CASSQDLTSGTSTDTQYF
TRBJ2-5,few,14,.,TRBV20-1,TGCAGTGCTAGAAAGCGGGCAGTCCAAGAGACCCAGTACTTC,CSARKRAVQETQYF
TRBJ2-3,.,13,.,TRBV10-3,TGTGCCATCAGCTACGCCCTGGGGGATACGCAGTATTTT,CAISYALGDTQYF
TRBJ2-1,many,12,.,TRBV24-1,TGTGCCACCAGTGATTTCGGTCGTGAGCAGTTCTTC,CATSDFGREQFF
TRBJ1-5,.,12,.,TRBV30,TGTGCCTGGGGGAGAGGGTCTCAGCCCCAGCATTTT,CAWGRGSQPQHF
TRBJ1-6,once,16,.,TRBV3-1,TGTGCCAGCAGCCGCAAAGGGCGAGGGAATGGTTCACCCCTCCACTTT,CASSRKGRGNGSPLHF
TRBJ2-1,.,13,.,TRBV29-1,TGCAGCGTTCGAAGGGGGGGGAACAATGAGCAGTTCTTC,CSVRRGGNNEQFF
TRBJ2-7,few,14,.,TRBV24-1,TGTGCCACCAGTGACCCTCAAGCGGCCTACGAGCAGTACTTC,CATSDPQAAYEQYF
TRBJ2-7,many,19,.,TRBV27,TGTGCCAGCAGCCCCACTTTCTCTGACTTGAGGCTCGAAATCTACGAGCAGTACTTC,CASSPTFSDLRLEIYEQYF
TRBJ2-3,.,15,.,TRBV7-2,TGTGCCAGCAGTTTAGCGCCGGAAAGACCAGATACGCAGTATTTT,CASSLAPERPDTQYF
TRBJ2-1,.,14,.,TRBV3-1,TGTGCCAGCAGCCACTCCGCGGGGCTGGACGAGCAGTTCTTC,CASSHSAGLDEQFF
TRBJ1-1,.,17,.,TRBV7-9,TGTGCCAGCAAGAATCCCGGGACCCACGACCCGGACACTGAAGCTTTCTTT,CASKNPGTHDPDTEAFF
TRBJ1-2,.,17,.,TRBV6-2/TRBV6-3,TGTGCCAGCAGACTCGTTTTTCAGAGCCCCGCTAACTATGGCTACACCTTC,CASRLVFQSPANYGYTF
TRBJ1-2,few,14,.,TRBV28,TGTGCCAGCAGCCGACAGAGAAACAACTATGGCTACACCTTC,CASSRQRNNYGYTF
TRBJ2-1,few,19,.,TRBV12-3/TRBV12-4,TGTGCCAGCAGTTTAGTTAGCGGTCTTAGGGTGAGCTCCTACAATGAGCAGTTCTTC,CASSLVSGLRVSSYNEQFF
TRBJ2-4,many,14,.,TRBV6-5,TGTGCCAGCAGTTACTCCATGGGCAGGGACATTCAGTACTTC,CASSYSMGRDIQYF
TRBJ2-5,.,14,.,TRBV15,TGTGCCACCAACTTTACCGGGAGCAAAGAGACCCAGTACTTC,CATNFTGSKETQYF
TRBJ2-1,many,11,.,TRBV12-3/TRBV12-4,TGTGCCAGCAGCTTTCGCAATGAGCAGTTCTTC,CASSFRNEQFF
TRBJ2-4,.,15,.,TRBV5-1,TGCGCCAGCAGCTTGGGTGGAGGTTCCAAAAACATTCAGTACTTC,CASSLGGGSKNIQYF
TRBJ2-5,few,16,TRBD2,TRBV7-2,TGTGCCAGCAGCTTAGGAGGCGGGAGTGGACAAGAGACCCAGTACTTC,CASSLGGGSGQETQYF
TRBJ2-7,few,15,TRBD2,TRBV25-1,TGTGCCAGCAGCCCAGCCGGCGGGGGGGTGTACGAGCAGTACTTC,CASSPAGGGVYEQYF
TRBJ2-1,few,12,.,TRBV5-1,TGCGCCAGCTGGAGTTCCTACAATGAGCAGTTCTTC,CASWSSYNEQFF
TRBJ1-1,.,11,.,TRBV6-1,TGTGCCAGCAGTGAGTACGGGGGGGCTTTCTTT,CASSEYGGAFF
TRBJ2-7,.,14,.,TRBV11-2,TGTGCCAGCAGCTTAGTGCCAAACACCTACGAGCAGTACTTC,CASSLVPNTYEQYF